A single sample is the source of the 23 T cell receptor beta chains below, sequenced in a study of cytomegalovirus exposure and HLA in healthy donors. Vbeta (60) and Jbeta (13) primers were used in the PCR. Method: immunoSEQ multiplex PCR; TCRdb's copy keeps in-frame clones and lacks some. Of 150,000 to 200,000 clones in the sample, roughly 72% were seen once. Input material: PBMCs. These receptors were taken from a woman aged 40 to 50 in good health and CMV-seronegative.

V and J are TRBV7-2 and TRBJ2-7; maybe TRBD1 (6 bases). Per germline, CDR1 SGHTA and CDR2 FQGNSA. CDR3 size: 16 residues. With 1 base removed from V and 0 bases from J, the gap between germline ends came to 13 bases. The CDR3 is CASSLVGGANSYEQYF. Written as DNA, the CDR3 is TGTGCCAGCAGCTTAGTAGGGGGAGCTAACTCCTACGAGCAGTACTTC.

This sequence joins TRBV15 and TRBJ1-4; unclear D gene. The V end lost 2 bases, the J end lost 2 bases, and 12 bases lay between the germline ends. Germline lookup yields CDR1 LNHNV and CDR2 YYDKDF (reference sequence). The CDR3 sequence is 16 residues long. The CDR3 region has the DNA TGTGCCACCAGCAGATTTCGCGGGGTGACTAATGAAAAACTGTTTTTT. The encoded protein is CATSRFRGVTNEKLFF.

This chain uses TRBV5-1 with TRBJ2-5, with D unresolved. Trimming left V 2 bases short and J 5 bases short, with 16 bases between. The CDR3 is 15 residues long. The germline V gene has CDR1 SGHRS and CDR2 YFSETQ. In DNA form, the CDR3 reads TGCGCCAGCAGCTTCGGAGTACGAGTGTTGGAGACCCAGTACTTC. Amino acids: CASSFGVRVLETQYF.

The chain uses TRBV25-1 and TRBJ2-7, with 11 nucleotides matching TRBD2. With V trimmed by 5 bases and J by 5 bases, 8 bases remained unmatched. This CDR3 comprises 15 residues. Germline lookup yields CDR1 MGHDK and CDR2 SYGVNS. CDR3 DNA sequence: TGTGCCAGCAGTTATACTAGCGGGAGTGCTCACGAGCAGTACTTC. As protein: CASSYTSGSAHEQYF.

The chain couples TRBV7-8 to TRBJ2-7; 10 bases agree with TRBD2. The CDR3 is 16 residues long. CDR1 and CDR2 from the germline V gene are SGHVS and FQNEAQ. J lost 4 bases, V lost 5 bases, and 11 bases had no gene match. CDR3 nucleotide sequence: TGTGCCAGCAGCCATGTTGACTCGGGACTAGCGTACGAGCAGTACTTC. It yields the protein CASSHVDSGLAYEQYF. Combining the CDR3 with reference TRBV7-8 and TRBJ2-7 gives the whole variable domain GAGVSQSPRYKVAKRGQDVALRCDPISGHVSLFWYQQALGQGPEFLTYFQNEAQLDKSGLPSDRFFAERPEGSVSTLKIQRTQQEDSAVYLCASSHVDSGLAYEQYFGPGTRLTVT.

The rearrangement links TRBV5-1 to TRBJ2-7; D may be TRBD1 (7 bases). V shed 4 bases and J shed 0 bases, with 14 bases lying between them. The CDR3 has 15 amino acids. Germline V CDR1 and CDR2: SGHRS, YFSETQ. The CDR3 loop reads CASSPGDSLSYEQYF. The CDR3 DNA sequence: TGCGCCAGCAGCCCGGGGGACAGCCTCTCCTACGAGCAGTACTTC.

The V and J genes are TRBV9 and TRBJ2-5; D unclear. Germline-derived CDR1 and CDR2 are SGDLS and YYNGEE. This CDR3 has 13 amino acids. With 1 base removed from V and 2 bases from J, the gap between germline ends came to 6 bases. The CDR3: CASSVIPQETQYF. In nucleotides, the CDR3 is TGTGCCAGCAGCGTAATCCCGCAAGAGACCCAGTACTTC.

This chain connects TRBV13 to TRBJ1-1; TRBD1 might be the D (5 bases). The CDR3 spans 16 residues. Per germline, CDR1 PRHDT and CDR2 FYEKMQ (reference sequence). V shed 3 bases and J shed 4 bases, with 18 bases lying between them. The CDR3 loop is CASSFWGGVSGTEAFF. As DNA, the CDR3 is TGTGCCAGCAGCTTCTGGGGGGGAGTCTCGGGCACTGAAGCTTTCTTT.

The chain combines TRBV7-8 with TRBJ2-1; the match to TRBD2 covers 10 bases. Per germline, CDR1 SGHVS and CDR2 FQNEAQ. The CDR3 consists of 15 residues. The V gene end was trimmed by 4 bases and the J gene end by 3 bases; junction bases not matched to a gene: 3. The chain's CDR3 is CASSSGLADYNEQFF. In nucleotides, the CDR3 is TGTGCCAGCAGCTCCGGACTAGCGGACTACAATGAGCAGTTCTTC.

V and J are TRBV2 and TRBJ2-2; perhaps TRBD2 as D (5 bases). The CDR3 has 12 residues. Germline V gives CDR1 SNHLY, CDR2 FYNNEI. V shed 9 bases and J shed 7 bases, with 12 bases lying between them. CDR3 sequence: CASRELRGELFF. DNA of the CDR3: TGTGCCAGTCGGGAATTACGCGGGGAGCTGTTTTTT. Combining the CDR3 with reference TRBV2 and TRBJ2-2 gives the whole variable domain EPEVTQTPSHQVTQMGQEVILRCVPISNHLYFYWYRQILGQKVEFLVSFYNNEISEKSEIFDDQFSVERPDGSNFTLKIRSTKLEDSAMYFCASRELRGELFFGEGSRLTVL.

CDR3 sequence: CASSSSGMPSGANVLTF. CDR3 nucleotides: TGCGCCAGCAGCTCTAGCGGGATGCCCTCTGGGGCCAACGTCCTGACTTTC. The chain couples TRBV5-1 to TRBJ2-6, with 9 bases identical to TRBD2. The CDR3 runs 17 residues. Germline CDR1 and CDR2: SGHRS and YFSETQ. J gave up 0 bases and V 3 bases, and 4 bases lay outside the gene matches.

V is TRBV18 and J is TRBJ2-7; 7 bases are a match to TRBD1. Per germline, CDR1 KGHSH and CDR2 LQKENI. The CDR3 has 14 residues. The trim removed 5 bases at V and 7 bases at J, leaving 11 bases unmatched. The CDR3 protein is CASSSGQTLGEQYF. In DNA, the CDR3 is TGTGCCAGCTCATCGGGACAGACTCTCGGGGAGCAGTACTTC. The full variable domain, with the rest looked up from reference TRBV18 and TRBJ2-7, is NAGVMQNPRHLVRRRGQEARLRCSPMKGHSHVYWYRQLPEEGLKFMVYLQKENIIDESGMPKERFSAEFPKEGPSILRIQQVVRGDSAAYFCASSSGQTLGEQYFGPGTRLTVT.

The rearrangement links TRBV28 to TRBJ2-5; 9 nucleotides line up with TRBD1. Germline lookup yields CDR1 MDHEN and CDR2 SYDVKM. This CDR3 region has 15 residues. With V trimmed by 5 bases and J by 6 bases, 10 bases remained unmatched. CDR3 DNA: TGTGCCAGCAGTGAGACCGGACAGGGGACGAAGACCCAGTACTTC. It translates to CASSETGQGTKTQYF.

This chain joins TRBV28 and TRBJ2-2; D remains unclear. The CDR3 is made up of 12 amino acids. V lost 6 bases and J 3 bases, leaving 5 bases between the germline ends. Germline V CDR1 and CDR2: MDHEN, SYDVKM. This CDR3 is CASRYHTGELFF. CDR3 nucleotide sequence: TGTGCCAGCAGGTATCACACCGGGGAGCTGTTTTTT.

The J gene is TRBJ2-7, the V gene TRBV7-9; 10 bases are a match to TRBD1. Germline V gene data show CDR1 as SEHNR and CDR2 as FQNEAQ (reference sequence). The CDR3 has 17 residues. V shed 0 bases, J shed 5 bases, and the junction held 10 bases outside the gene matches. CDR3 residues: CASSLALGQGSYHEQYF. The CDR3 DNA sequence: TGTGCCAGCAGCTTAGCGCTGGGACAGGGGAGCTACCACGAGCAGTACTTC.

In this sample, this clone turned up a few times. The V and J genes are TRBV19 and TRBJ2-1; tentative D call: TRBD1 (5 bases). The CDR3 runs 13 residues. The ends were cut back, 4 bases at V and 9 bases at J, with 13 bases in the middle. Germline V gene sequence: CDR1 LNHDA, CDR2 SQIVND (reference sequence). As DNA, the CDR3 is TGTGCCAGTAGTAAGGACATGGGCATTGAGCAGTTCTTC. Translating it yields CASSKDMGIEQFF.

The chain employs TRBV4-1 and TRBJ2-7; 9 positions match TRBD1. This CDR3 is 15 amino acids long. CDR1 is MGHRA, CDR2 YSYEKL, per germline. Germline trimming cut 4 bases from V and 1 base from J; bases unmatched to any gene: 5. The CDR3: CASSLGTGSSYEQYF. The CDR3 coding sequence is TGCGCCAGCAGCCTCGGGACAGGGTCGTCCTACGAGCAGTACTTC.

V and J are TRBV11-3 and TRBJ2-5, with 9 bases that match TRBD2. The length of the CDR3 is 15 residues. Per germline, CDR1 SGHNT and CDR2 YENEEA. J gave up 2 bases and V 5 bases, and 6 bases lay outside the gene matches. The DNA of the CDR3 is TGTGCCAGCAGCCCTGGCCTAGCGGGACAAGAGACCCAGTACTTC. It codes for CASSPGLAGQETQYF.

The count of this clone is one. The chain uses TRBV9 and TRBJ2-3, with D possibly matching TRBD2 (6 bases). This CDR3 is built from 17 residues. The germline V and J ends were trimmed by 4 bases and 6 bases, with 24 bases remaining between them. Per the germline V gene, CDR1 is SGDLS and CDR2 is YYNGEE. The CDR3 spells CASSSLTGTGLIDTQYF. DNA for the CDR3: TGTGCCAGCAGCTCTCTAACCGGGACTGGCTTGATTGATACGCAGTATTTT.

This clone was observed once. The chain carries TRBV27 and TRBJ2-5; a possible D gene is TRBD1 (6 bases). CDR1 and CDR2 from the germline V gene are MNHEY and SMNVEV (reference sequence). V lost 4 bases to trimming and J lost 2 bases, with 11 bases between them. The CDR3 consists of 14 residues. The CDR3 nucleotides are TGTGCCAGCAGTTCAAGGGGGAAACAAGAGACCCAGTACTTC. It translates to CASSSRGKQETQYF.

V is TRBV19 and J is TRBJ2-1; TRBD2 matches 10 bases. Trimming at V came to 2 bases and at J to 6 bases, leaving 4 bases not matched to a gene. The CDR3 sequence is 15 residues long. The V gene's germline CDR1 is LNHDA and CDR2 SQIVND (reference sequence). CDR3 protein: CASSITSGTSNEQFF. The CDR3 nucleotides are TGTGCCAGTAGTATAACTAGCGGGACGTCCAATGAGCAGTTCTTC.

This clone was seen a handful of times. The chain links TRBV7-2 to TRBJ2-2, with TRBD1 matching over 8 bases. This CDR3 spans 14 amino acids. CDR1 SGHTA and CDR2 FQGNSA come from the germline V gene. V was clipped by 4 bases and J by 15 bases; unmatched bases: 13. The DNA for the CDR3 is TGTGCCAGCAGCTCCGGACAGGGAACGGGATGGGTGTTTTTT. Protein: CASSSGQGTGWVFF.

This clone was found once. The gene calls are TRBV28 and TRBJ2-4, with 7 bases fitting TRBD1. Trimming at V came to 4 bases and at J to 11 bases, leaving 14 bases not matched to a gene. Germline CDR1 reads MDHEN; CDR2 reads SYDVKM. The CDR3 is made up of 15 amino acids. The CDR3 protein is CASSSGQLRDYFQYF. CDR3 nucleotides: TGTGCCAGCAGTTCGGGACAGCTAAGAGATTACTTTCAGTACTTC. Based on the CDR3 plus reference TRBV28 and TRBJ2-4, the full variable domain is DVKVTQSSRYLVKRTGEKVFLECVQDMDHENMFWYRQDPGLGLRLIYFSYDVKMKEKGDIPEGYSVSREKKERFSLILESASTNQTSMYLCASSSGQLRDYFQYFGAGTRLSVL.